This record looks at one TCR beta chain sequence and its context. Its specificity is unknown. The V and J ends lost 1 base and 6 bases respectively, with 18 bases between them. From germline, CDR1 is ENHRY and CDR2 SYGVKD. The CDR3 sequence is 17 residues long. This sample is part of a study of vaccination and CD4 T cells after COVID-19. Whole-study context: Two doses of either BNT162b2 or mRNA-1273 vaccine went to participants.

The study sequenced cultured CD4+ T cell DNA using the Oncomine TCR Beta short-read assay. Genomic DNA was extracted from cultured CD4+ T cells. In TCRdb, the PCR reads were re-called with MiXCR into one record per CDR3 protein. The sample includes about 7,300 distinct CDR3 sequences, approximately 40% of them seen just once. Treatment in this sample: approximately nine-day PBMC culture with coronavirus spike peptide pools or control peptides (ViraFEST assay). The unexposed donor provided CD4+ T cells, which were taken before the COVID-19 pandemic (2011-2018). Four cold-coronavirus spikes and SARS-CoV-2 S/N were the probes applied, cells permitting, to CD4+ T cells from unexposed donors.

The chain joins TRBV10-3 to TRBJ2-2; no reliable D call. Sequencing was performed on CD4+ T cells from blood, cultured in vitro. The TCR comes from a human donor in good health. CDR3 region: CAISELTGSQGSGELFF. The CDR3 DNA reads TGTGCCATCAGTGAGTTAACCGGGTCCCAAGGGTCCGGGGAGCTGTTTTTT.